This is a list of T cell receptor beta chains from one sample in a study of T cell changes during pregnancy in multiple sclerosis. Clones were read by immunoSEQ multiplex PCR, and TCRdb kept only the in-frame ones, dropping some. The data show about 48,000 clones, 88% seen once. The sample in question was CD4+ T cells from peripheral blood mononuclear cells, obtained in the second trimester of pregnancy. These receptor sequences come from a female donor with multiple sclerosis, enrolled in a pregnancy study. Both conserved end residues are part of each CDR3. The D gene is left open where the match is weak. Clone size is stated in some rows and not others, as once, few, many or a class when expanded.

length	D	V	J	size	CDR3	DNA
16	TRBD2	TRBV18	TRBJ2-5	.	CASSPGLAESQQTQYF	TGTGCCAGCTCACCCGGGCTAGCGGAGTCACAACAGACCCAGTACTTC
14	TRBD1	TRBV9	TRBJ2-5	.	CASSREGQGRTQYF	TGTGCCAGCAGCAGAGAGGGACAGGGTCGGACCCAGTACTTC
15	TRBD1	TRBV18	TRBJ2-7	few	CASSPGTGGPYEQYF	TGTGCCAGCTCACCCGGGACAGGGGGGCCCTACGAGCAGTACTTC
11	.	TRBV20-1	TRBJ2-2	.	CSVRRAGELFF	TGCAGCGTAAGGAGGGCCGGGGAGCTGTTTTTT
16	TRBD1	TRBV9	TRBJ1-2	.	CASSVGGVGTGNGYTF	TGTGCCAGCAGCGTAGGAGGGGTAGGGACAGGGAATGGCTACACCTTC
15	TRBD1	TRBV5-1	TRBJ2-1	.	CASSSPGQALNEQFF	TGCGCCAGCAGCTCACCGGGACAGGCACTCAATGAGCAGTTCTTC
13	.	TRBV6-5	TRBJ1-1	.	CASNGYRDTEAFF	TGTGCCAGCAACGGATACAGAGACACTGAAGCTTTCTTT
16	TRBD2	TRBV6-6	TRBJ2-3	.	CASSYQGLAASDTQYF	TGTGCCAGCAGTTACCAAGGACTAGCGGCTTCAGATACGCAGTATTTT
13	TRBD2	TRBV9	TRBJ2-7	.	CASSASGRDEQYF	TGTGCCAGCAGCGCCAGCGGGAGAGACGAGCAGTACTTC
12	TRBD1	TRBV29-1	TRBJ1-1	.	CSAYGQAGLAFF	TGCAGCGCTTATGGACAGGCTGGATTAGCTTTCTTT
16	TRBD2	TRBV4-3	TRBJ2-5	.	CASSQELAGGSETQYF	TGCGCCAGCAGCCAAGAGCTAGCGGGAGGGAGCGAGACCCAGTACTTC
16	.	TRBV4-1	TRBJ1-1	.	CASSQDYAGQNTEAFF	TGCGCCAGCAGCCAAGATTATGCGGGGCAGAACACTGAAGCTTTCTTT
15	TRBD2	TRBV5-1	TRBJ2-1	.	CASSHKREGPHEQFF	TGCGCCAGCAGCCATAAGCGGGAGGGCCCTCATGAGCAGTTCTTC
15	.	TRBV9	TRBJ2-3	.	CASSATSARTNTQYF	TGTGCCAGCAGCGCTACCAGCGCCCGCACAAATACGCAGTATTTT
13	TRBD1	TRBV6-5	TRBJ1-2	.	CASRLQGNYGYTF	TGTGCCAGCAGATTACAGGGGAACTATGGCTACACCTTC
17	TRBD1	TRBV30	TRBJ2-6	.	CAWNRDRALSGANVLTF	TGTGCCTGGAACCGGGACAGGGCTTTGTCTGGGGCCAACGTCCTGACTTTC
12	.	TRBV7-9	TRBJ2-1	.	CASSRTGNEQFF	TGTGCCAGCAGCCGGACGGGGAATGAGCAGTTCTTC